The following is a T cell receptor beta chain sequence with its context. Its antigen is unknown. These data are taken from a study of untreated major depressive disorder. In germline, CDR1 is MNHNS, CDR2 SASEGT. V lost 2 bases, J lost 4 bases, and 11 bases stayed unmatched. The CDR3 sequence is 18 residues long. Regarding the study as a whole: Compared with controls, depressed patients showed more TRBV05-01 (Vbeta 5.1) usage in CD4+ T cells.

Some clones are missing from TCRdb's copy, which holds only in-frame ones; the method was immunoSEQ multiplex PCR. The table includes roughly 14,000 clones, about 93% detected once. The sequence was collected from a young man with major depressive disorder. The sample was CD4+ T cells from PBMCs. The chain uses TRBV6-1 and TRBJ2-2, with 9 positions matching TRBD2. CDR3 nucleotides: TGTGCCAGCAGTGAAAGAGAACTAGCGGGCTGGGGCACCGGGGAGCTGTTTTTT. This encodes CASSERELAGWGTGELFF.